A selection of T cell receptor beta chains follows, all from one sample in a study of T cells in Graves' hyperthyroidism and ophthalmopathy. TCRdb recomputed calls from the multiplex PCR reads with MiXCR, one row per CDR3 protein. Of a few hundred thousand distinct CDR3 sequences in the sample, roughly 20% were seen once. Sequences were obtained from blood. Receptors were obtained from a man aged 18 to 30 with Graves' ophthalmopathy. CDR3s leave out the opening cysteine and the closing phenylalanine or tryptophan. A D gene is named only where the DNA matches it firmly.

CDR3 protein: ASSLDMGNYGYT
V gene: TRBV7-8
J gene: TRBJ1-2
CDR3 length: 12
D gene: NA

CDR3 protein: ASSRRQGVGNEQF
V gene: TRBV7-2
J gene: TRBJ2-1
CDR3 length: 13
D gene: TRBD1

CDR3 protein: ASTPPSTDTQY
V gene: TRBV25-1
J gene: TRBJ2-3
CDR3 length: 11
D gene: NA

CDR3 protein: ASSEGTGVEGYT
V gene: TRBV2
J gene: TRBJ1-2
CDR3 length: 12
D gene: TRBD1

CDR3 protein: ASSLVGGDYEQY
V gene: TRBV5-1
J gene: TRBJ2-7
CDR3 length: 12
D gene: TRBD2

CDR3 protein: SVGGQAYGYT
V gene: TRBV29-1
J gene: TRBJ1-2
CDR3 length: 10
D gene: NA

CDR3 protein: SARPGTSGGANEQF
V gene: TRBV20-1
J gene: TRBJ2-1
CDR3 length: 14
D gene: TRBD2

CDR3 protein: ASSLAGASTVDTQY
V gene: TRBV11-2
J gene: TRBJ2-3
CDR3 length: 14
D gene: NA

CDR3 protein: ASSFRDEEADNQPQH
V gene: TRBV5-1
J gene: TRBJ1-5
CDR3 length: 15
D gene: NA

CDR3 protein: ASSGLAGGPREQY
V gene: TRBV28
J gene: TRBJ2-7
CDR3 length: 13
D gene: TRBD2

CDR3 protein: ASLEGDSPLH
V gene: TRBV12-3/TRBV12-4
J gene: TRBJ1-6
CDR3 length: 10
D gene: NA

CDR3 protein: ASSSGQPDEQY
V gene: TRBV7-6
J gene: TRBJ2-7
CDR3 length: 11
D gene: TRBD1

CDR3 protein: ASSSARAKGYT
V gene: TRBV6-5
J gene: TRBJ1-2
CDR3 length: 11
D gene: NA

CDR3 protein: ASSRGTYEQY
V gene: TRBV3-1
J gene: TRBJ2-7
CDR3 length: 10
D gene: NA

CDR3 protein: ASSNRVAIYEQY
V gene: TRBV18
J gene: TRBJ2-7
CDR3 length: 12
D gene: NA

CDR3 protein: SAAKQEGNEKLF
V gene: TRBV20-1
J gene: TRBJ1-4
CDR3 length: 12
D gene: NA

CDR3 protein: SVDGSGTEAF
V gene: TRBV29-1
J gene: TRBJ1-1
CDR3 length: 10
D gene: NA

CDR3 protein: ASSPRGTSGGADEQF
V gene: TRBV7-9
J gene: TRBJ2-1
CDR3 length: 15
D gene: TRBD2

CDR3 protein: ASSHLSGGSNEQF
V gene: TRBV4-1
J gene: TRBJ2-1
CDR3 length: 13
D gene: TRBD2

CDR3 protein: ASSYSRGGLRGTQY
V gene: TRBV6-5
J gene: TRBJ2-5
CDR3 length: 14
D gene: TRBD2

CDR3 protein: ASSSQGALTEAF
V gene: TRBV6-1
J gene: TRBJ1-1
CDR3 length: 12
D gene: TRBD1

CDR3 protein: ASSPPGGGNQPQH
V gene: TRBV18
J gene: TRBJ1-5
CDR3 length: 13
D gene: NA

CDR3 protein: AAAQGPLLEQY
V gene: TRBV12-3/TRBV12-4
J gene: TRBJ2-7
CDR3 length: 11
D gene: NA

CDR3 protein: ASSYYGTNTGELF
V gene: TRBV6-5
J gene: TRBJ2-2
CDR3 length: 13
D gene: NA

CDR3 protein: AISTGTQGGGNTIY
V gene: TRBV10-3
J gene: TRBJ1-3
CDR3 length: 14
D gene: NA

CDR3 protein: ASRPTGNQPQH
V gene: TRBV12-3/TRBV12-4
J gene: TRBJ1-5
CDR3 length: 11
D gene: NA

CDR3 protein: ASSEIGPNSIY
V gene: TRBV6-1
J gene: TRBJ1-3
CDR3 length: 11
D gene: NA

CDR3 protein: ASSADTRGYQPQH
V gene: TRBV27
J gene: TRBJ1-5
CDR3 length: 13
D gene: NA

CDR3 protein: AISEVLDADSQY
V gene: TRBV10-3
J gene: TRBJ2-3
CDR3 length: 12
D gene: NA

CDR3 protein: ASSPPVPGGTEAF
V gene: TRBV28
J gene: TRBJ1-1
CDR3 length: 13
D gene: NA

CDR3 protein: ASSLGRLTGEQY
V gene: TRBV7-6
J gene: TRBJ2-7
CDR3 length: 12
D gene: NA

CDR3 protein: ASSNKLFSNWVGGEVTQY
V gene: TRBV5-4
J gene: TRBJ2-5
CDR3 length: 18
D gene: TRBD1

CDR3 protein: ASRPGTGIDEQF
V gene: TRBV5-4
J gene: TRBJ2-1
CDR3 length: 12
D gene: TRBD1

CDR3 protein: ASTERGMNTEAF
V gene: TRBV6-1
J gene: TRBJ1-1
CDR3 length: 12
D gene: NA

CDR3 protein: ASSLTVRAELYGYT
V gene: TRBV12-3/TRBV12-4
J gene: TRBJ1-2
CDR3 length: 14
D gene: NA

CDR3 protein: APHTGELF
V gene: TRBV7-9
J gene: TRBJ2-2
CDR3 length: 8
D gene: NA

CDR3 protein: ASSPRNYGYT
V gene: TRBV28
J gene: TRBJ1-2
CDR3 length: 10
D gene: NA

CDR3 protein: SGEDDSYNEQF
V gene: TRBV29-1
J gene: TRBJ2-1
CDR3 length: 11
D gene: NA

CDR3 protein: ASSPGGPISYNEQF
V gene: TRBV12-3/TRBV12-4
J gene: TRBJ2-1
CDR3 length: 14
D gene: NA

CDR3 protein: ASSPDSQNEKLF
V gene: TRBV5-1
J gene: TRBJ1-4
CDR3 length: 12
D gene: NA

CDR3 protein: ASSDRTGGDYEQY
V gene: TRBV6-1
J gene: TRBJ2-7
CDR3 length: 13
D gene: TRBD1

CDR3 protein: ASGLGGSGGSRETQY
V gene: TRBV27
J gene: TRBJ2-5
CDR3 length: 15
D gene: TRBD2

CDR3 protein: ASSLVPGKNTEAF
V gene: TRBV5-1
J gene: TRBJ1-1
CDR3 length: 13
D gene: NA

CDR3 protein: ASSPRTGVTGANVLT
V gene: TRBV7-3
J gene: TRBJ2-6
CDR3 length: 15
D gene: TRBD1

CDR3 protein: ASSLASGGGGSNEKLF
V gene: TRBV28
J gene: TRBJ1-4
CDR3 length: 16
D gene: TRBD1

CDR3 protein: SASDTPGQPYGYT
V gene: TRBV20-1
J gene: TRBJ1-2
CDR3 length: 13
D gene: TRBD1

CDR3 protein: AISESGSLGNTQY
V gene: TRBV10-3
J gene: TRBJ2-3
CDR3 length: 13
D gene: NA

CDR3 protein: ASSLRDLSYEQY
V gene: TRBV28
J gene: TRBJ2-7
CDR3 length: 12
D gene: NA

CDR3 protein: ASSPPSRADTEAF
V gene: TRBV18
J gene: TRBJ1-1
CDR3 length: 13
D gene: NA

CDR3 protein: ASSERGGADTQY
V gene: TRBV6-1
J gene: TRBJ2-3
CDR3 length: 12
D gene: NA

CDR3 protein: ASSLGTGSYGYT
V gene: TRBV12-3/TRBV12-4
J gene: TRBJ1-2
CDR3 length: 12
D gene: TRBD1

CDR3 protein: ASRQGPQGDGYT
V gene: TRBV7-6
J gene: TRBJ1-2
CDR3 length: 12
D gene: NA

CDR3 protein: ASSQDWSGSMNTEAF
V gene: TRBV14
J gene: TRBJ1-1
CDR3 length: 15
D gene: NA

CDR3 protein: ASRRGGRTNYGYT
V gene: TRBV11-2
J gene: TRBJ1-2
CDR3 length: 13
D gene: TRBD1

CDR3 protein: ASSSGTADTGELF
V gene: TRBV5-1
J gene: TRBJ2-2
CDR3 length: 13
D gene: TRBD1

CDR3 protein: ASSVAGRGANVLT
V gene: TRBV5-4
J gene: TRBJ2-6
CDR3 length: 13
D gene: NA

CDR3 protein: ASSHSNYQY
V gene: TRBV3-1
J gene: TRBJ2-5
CDR3 length: 9
D gene: NA